The 24 T cell receptor beta chains reported below all come from one sample, sequenced in a study of T cell responses to AZD1222 COVID-19 vaccine. Repertoires were generated with immunoSEQ multiplex PCR, while TCRdb's copy carries only in-frame clones and drops some. The table lists some 140,000 clones, approximately 93% of them singletons. This specimen was peripheral blood, taken on day 0 of AZD1222 vaccination. These receptors all stem from an adult in good health.

The chain employs TRBV4-2 and TRBJ2-1, with TRBD2 matching over 7 bases. J gave up 8 bases and V 0 bases, and 4 bases lay outside the gene matches. Germline CDR1 reads LGHNA; CDR2 reads YNFKEQ. The CDR3 length is 14 residues. Here the CDR3 DNA reads TGTGCCAGCAGCCAAGAGCGGGCGGGGGATGAGCAGTTCTTC. It encodes CASSQERAGDEQFF.

This rearrangement joins TRBV12-3 or TRBV12-4 to TRBJ1-1; 7 nucleotides line up with TRBD1. Germline trimming cut 6 bases from V and 5 bases from J; bases unmatched to any gene: 6. The CDR3 is 13 amino acids. CDR3 DNA sequence: TGTGCCAGCAGCTCAGACAGGGCAACTGAAGCTTTCTTT. It is translated as CASSSDRATEAFF.

This rearrangement joins TRBV13 to TRBJ2-6; 7 positions agree with TRBD1. CDR3 length equals 18 residues. Germline-derived CDR1 and CDR2 are PRHDT and FYEKMQ (reference sequence). V trimming: 5 bases; J trimming: 0 bases; junction bases outside the gene matches: 10. The CDR3 loop reads CASSHPGTVLSGANVLTF. DNA of the CDR3: TGTGCCAGCAGCCACCCCGGGACAGTTCTCTCTGGGGCCAACGTCCTGACTTTC.

The rearrangement uses TRBV30 and TRBJ2-3, with 8 bases matching TRBD2. Germline V CDR1 and CDR2: GTSNPN, SVGIG (reference sequence). Unmatched junction bases numbered 13, after V lost 3 bases and J lost 2 bases. The CDR3 contains 17 residues. The CDR3 bases are TGTGCCTGGAGCGCTGGGGGCGGGAGGTTGAACACAGATACGCAGTATTTT. Its protein is CAWSAGGGRLNTDTQYF. Using reference TRBV30 and TRBJ2-3 for the parts outside the CDR3, the full variable domain is SQTIHQWPATLVQPVGSPLSLECTVEGTSNPNLYWYRQAAGRGLQLLFYSVGIGQISSEVPQNLSASRPQDRQFILSSKKLLLSDSGFYLCAWSAGGGRLNTDTQYFGPGTRLTVL.

The V call is TRBV5-4, the J call TRBJ1-2; TRBD1 is a possible D gene (5 bases). The CDR3 is 15 residues long. V gave up 6 bases and J gave up 4 bases, with 19 bases separating them. CDR1 and CDR2 from the germline V gene are SGHNT and YYREEE (reference sequence). CDR3 loop: CASTNEGTQGYGYTF. For the CDR3, the DNA is TGTGCCAGCACCAACGAAGGCACTCAGGGCTATGGCTACACCTTC.

The rearrangement links TRBV2 to TRBJ2-7; 12 bases are a match to TRBD1. With V trimmed by 6 bases and J by 6 bases, 9 bases remained unmatched. The CDR3 spans 15 residues. Germline V gene sequence: CDR1 SNHLY, CDR2 FYNNEI. CDR3 loop: CASRYGTGGFGEQYF. The DNA of the CDR3 is TGTGCCAGCAGGTACGGGACAGGGGGCTTCGGCGAGCAGTACTTC.

In its sample, this clone was seen once. The chain is built from TRBV4-1 and TRBJ2-2, with D possibly matching TRBD1 (6 bases). Germline assignment: CDR1 MGHRA and CDR2 YSYEKL. There are 10 residues in the CDR3. V dropped 11 bases and J dropped 6 bases, with 7 bases sitting between them. The CDR3 DNA is TGCGCCTCAGGGGCCGGGGAGCTGTTTTTT. As protein: CASGAGELFF.

The genes are TRBV6-2 or TRBV6-3 and TRBJ1-2; 9 bases line up with TRBD1. The CDR3 covers 14 residues. Germline CDR1 and CDR2: MNHEY and SVGEGT. The V gene end was trimmed by 2 bases and the J gene end by 2 bases; junction bases not matched to a gene: 0. The CDR3 DNA sequence: TGTGCCAGCAGTTACGACAGGGGGAACTATGGCTACACCTTC. This translates into CASSYDRGNYGYTF.

The CDR3: CASSPPHPGANVLTF. As DNA, the CDR3 is TGTGCCAGCAGCCCTCCCCACCCGGGGGCCAACGTCCTGACTTTC. The chain has TRBV9 and TRBJ2-6; unclear D gene. The V and J ends lost 4 bases and 4 bases respectively, with 12 bases between them. CDR3 length: 15 amino acids. Germline V gives CDR1 SGDLS, CDR2 YYNGEE.

The chain joins TRBV20-1 to TRBJ1-1; tentatively, D is TRBD1 (5 bases). With 8 bases removed from V and 5 bases from J, the gap between germline ends came to 12 bases. The germline V gene encodes CDR1 DFQATT and CDR2 SNEGSKA (reference sequence). This CDR3 is built from 11 residues. This chain's CDR3 is CSSRGGTEAFF. CDR3 bases: TGCAGTTCCCGTGGGGGGACTGAAGCTTTCTTT.

The rearrangement uses TRBV7-9 and TRBJ2-2; D remains ambiguous. The germline CDR1 and CDR2 sequences are SEHNR and FQNEAQ (reference sequence). V was cut by 2 bases and J by 2 bases, with 3 bases left in between. This CDR3 spans 13 amino acids. The CDR3 DNA sequence: TGTGCCAGCAGCTTATCTAACACCGGGGAGCTGTTTTTT. Translation gives CASSLSNTGELFF.

This clone showed up just once. The gene calls are TRBV11-2 and TRBJ2-7; TRBD2 matches at 12 bases. CDR1 is SGHAT, CDR2 FQNNGV, per germline. The V gene end was trimmed by 1 base and the J gene end by 4 bases; junction bases not matched to a gene: 2. This CDR3 spans 15 amino acids. CDR3 sequence reads: CASSLGLAGVYEQYF. The CDR3 nucleotides are TGTGCCAGCAGCTTAGGACTAGCGGGAGTATACGAGCAGTACTTC.

The chain links TRBV28 to TRBJ2-1, with D perhaps TRBD2 (6 bases). The CDR3 length is 12 residues. From germline, CDR1 is MDHEN and CDR2 SYDVKM. Trimming removed 6 bases at V and 9 bases at J, with 12 bases between. For the CDR3, the DNA is TGTGCCAGCAGGAGACTAGGTACTGAGCAGTTCTTC. It yields the protein CASRRLGTEQFF.

The V gene is TRBV9, the J gene TRBJ1-2; TRBD1 aligns across 7 bases. The CDR3 totals 15 residues. The germline V gene has CDR1 SGDLS and CDR2 YYNGEE. V lost 3 bases to trimming and J lost 4 bases; unmatched junction nucleotides: 9. CDR3 protein: CASSEQGQTLYGYTF. As DNA, the CDR3 is TGTGCCAGCAGCGAGCAGGGACAGACTCTCTATGGCTACACCTTC.

The chain employs TRBV6-6 and TRBJ1-2; D is ambiguous. Germline CDR1 is MNHNY and CDR2 is SVGAGI (reference sequence). Trimming shortened V by 8 bases and J by 3 bases, and 4 bases separated the two germline ends. The CDR3 has 10 residues. Written as DNA, the CDR3 is TGTGCCAGCTCCGACTATGGCTACACCTTC. Protein sequence: CASSDYGYTF.

The DNA of the CDR3 is TGTGCCAGCAGGTATAGCAATCAGCCCCAGCATTTT. It codes for CASRYSNQPQHF. The gene calls are TRBV2 and TRBJ1-5, with no clear D. V was pared by 6 bases and J by 0 bases, with 3 bases between. This CDR3 is 12 amino acids long. Germline V lookup: CDR1 SNHLY, CDR2 FYNNEI.

The chain recombines TRBV5-1 with TRBJ2-2; the D is unclear. V lost 1 base and J 4 bases, leaving 8 bases between the germline ends. The CDR3 extends over 14 amino acids. In germline, CDR1 is SGHRS, CDR2 YFSETQ. The CDR3 region is CASSLPTSTGELFF. The DNA for the CDR3 is TGCGCCAGCAGCTTGCCCACGAGCACCGGGGAGCTGTTTTTT.

The chain couples TRBV6-1 to TRBJ1-1; no clear D. The germline V gene has CDR1 MNHNS and CDR2 SASEGT. The CDR3 contains 16 residues. V lost 4 bases and J lost 1, with 16 bases in between. The CDR3, as DNA: TGTGCCAGCAGTGTTATCCCGGTCGGGGAGAACACTGAAGCTTTCTTT. Translating gives CASSVIPVGENTEAFF.

The V gene is TRBV18, the J gene TRBJ2-6, with no clear D. The germline V gene has CDR1 KGHSH and CDR2 LQKENI. Trimming removed 2 bases at V and 3 bases at J, with 5 bases between. The CDR3 consists of 14 residues. The DNA of the CDR3 is TGTGCCAGCTCACCAGGGGTTGGGGCCAACGTCCTGACTTTC. It is translated as CASSPGVGANVLTF.

This CDR3 reads CASSPEWTGHYGYTF. CDR3 in DNA: TGCGCCAGCAGCCCGGAATGGACAGGACACTATGGCTACACCTTC. The chain combines TRBV4-1 with TRBJ1-2, with 7 positions matching TRBD1. With 4 bases clipped from V and 3 bases from J, the junction kept 8 bases outside the gene matches. Germline V gene sequence: CDR1 MGHRA, CDR2 YSYEKL. The CDR3 runs to 15 residues.

This clone showed up just once. The rearrangement joins TRBV24-1 to TRBJ1-1, with a possible D match to TRBD1 (5 bases). V lost 7 bases to trimming and J lost 0 bases, with 8 bases between them. Per the germline V gene, CDR1 is KGHDR and CDR2 is SFDVKD. CDR3 length: 13 residues. In DNA form, the CDR3 reads TGTGCCACCAGGGACACCATGAACACTGAAGCTTTCTTT. As protein: CATRDTMNTEAFF.

This clone was counted once. The genes are TRBV2 and TRBJ2-3; 8 bases are shared with TRBD2. V shed 7 bases, J shed 7 bases, and the junction held 13 bases outside the gene matches. The CDR3 consists of 15 residues. Germline-derived CDR1 and CDR2 are SNHLY and FYNNEI. The CDR3 DNA is TGTGCCAGCACCGGCCCAGCGGGAGCGGTTAATACGCAGTATTTT. It yields the protein CASTGPAGAVNTQYF.

The rearrangement uses TRBV19 and TRBJ1-5; tentative D call: TRBD1 (6 bases). CDR1 and CDR2 from the germline V gene are LNHDA and SQIVND (reference sequence). The V and J ends lost 3 bases and 1 base respectively, with 10 bases between them. This CDR3 is built from 15 residues. The CDR3 DNA reads as TGTGCCAGTAGTATTGAAGGACAGAGCAATCAGCCCCAGCATTTT. This sequence encodes CASSIEGQSNQPQHF.

The V gene is TRBV10-3, the J gene TRBJ2-5; 11 bases fit TRBD2. The CDR3 consists of 18 residues. The germline CDR1 and CDR2 sequences are ENHRY and SYGVKD. Trimming took 4 bases from V and 4 from J; bases not matched to a gene: 14. The CDR3 sequence is CAISGGLAGKSGGETQYF. In nucleotides, the CDR3 is TGTGCCATCAGTGGAGGACTAGCGGGTAAATCCGGGGGAGAGACCCAGTACTTC.